Below are 3 T cell receptor beta chains sequenced from a single sample in a study of blood T cell repertoires in COVID-19. The assay was immunoSEQ multiplex PCR, and TCRdb's table has in-frame clones only and misses some. This table has about 180,000 clones, 84% appearing once. The sample consisted of PBMCs or T cells enriched from blood (not recorded which). These receptors all come from a man in his forties or fifties who had recovered from COVID-19.

The chain joins TRBV3-1 (or the pseudogene TRBV3-2) to TRBJ2-3; 12 bases match TRBD2. The CDR3 runs to 16 residues. J lost 9 bases, V lost 1 base, and 8 bases had no gene match. Looked up from germline, CDR1 is LGHDT and CDR2 is YNNKEL (reference sequence). Written as DNA, the CDR3 is TGTGCCAGCAGCCAAGCGGCTAGCGGGGGGGCTAAGACGCAGTATTTT. Its translation: CASSQAASGGAKTQYF.

This clone was seen only once. The V gene is TRBV27, the J gene TRBJ1-6; D uncertain. The V gene's germline CDR1 is MNHEY and CDR2 SMNVEV (reference sequence). With 5 bases removed from V and 3 bases from J, the gap between germline ends came to 14 bases. The CDR3 is made up of 16 amino acids. The CDR3 DNA sequence: TGTGCCAGCAGTCATGAGCATGCAAGCTATAATTCACCCCTCCACTTT. It codes for CASSHEHASYNSPLHF.

This clone was detected only a few times. This chain links TRBV11-3 with TRBJ2-3; the D gene is possibly TRBD2 (7 bases). Germline CDR1 SGHNT, CDR2 YENEEA. This CDR3 region has 15 residues. V lost 5 bases and J 4 bases, leaving 16 bases between the germline ends. CDR3 residues: CASSLGRGGADTQYF. CDR3 in DNA: TGTGCCAGCAGCCTGGGGAGGGGGGGCGCAGATACGCAGTATTTT.